This is a list of T cell receptor beta chains from one sample in a study of beta chain features in type 1 diabetes. The data were produced by immunoSEQ multiplex PCR, yet TCRdb's version contains in-frame clones alone and is incomplete. Of hundreds of thousands of clones in the sample, 13% were seen once. What was sequenced was naive CD4+ T cells from blood. Receptor source: a man between 18 and 35 years old with type 1 diabetes. CDR3s leave out the opening cysteine and the closing phenylalanine or tryptophan. Size is stated for part of the rows, as once, few or many counts, or as a class when the clone is expanded.

j_gene: TRBJ1-1; abundance: NA; v_gene: TRBV11-2; len: 12; CDR3aa: ASSFGRSNTEAF
j_gene: TRBJ2-3; abundance: NA; v_gene: TRBV7-2; len: 15; CDR3aa: ASSLFGTATGTDTQY
j_gene: TRBJ2-7; abundance: few; v_gene: TRBV29-1; len: 12; CDR3aa: SAARDRGPYEQY
j_gene: TRBJ1-1; abundance: NA; v_gene: TRBV7-9; len: 10; CDR3aa: ASSLDAMLPF
j_gene: TRBJ1-3; abundance: NA; v_gene: TRBV7-9; len: 12; CDR3aa: ASGSRTAGETIY
j_gene: TRBJ1-1; abundance: NA; v_gene: TRBV30; len: 12; CDR3aa: AWVRTEWITEAF
j_gene: TRBJ2-2; abundance: few; v_gene: TRBV7-3; len: 12; CDR3aa: ASSTRQGSGELF
j_gene: TRBJ1-2; abundance: NA; v_gene: TRBV30; len: 7; CDR3aa: RGGNGYT
j_gene: TRBJ1-5; abundance: few; v_gene: TRBV2; len: 13; CDR3aa: ASQGQPYSNQPQH
j_gene: TRBJ1-6; abundance: NA; v_gene: TRBV2; len: 11; CDR3aa: ASRGQMNSPLH
j_gene: TRBJ2-1; abundance: NA; v_gene: TRBV10-3; len: 12; CDR3aa: AISDRFPINEQF
j_gene: TRBJ1-1; abundance: NA; v_gene: TRBV30; len: 12; CDR3aa: AWSVAGGLTEAF
j_gene: TRBJ1-5; abundance: few; v_gene: TRBV19; len: 10; CDR3aa: ASRQGEQPQH
j_gene: TRBJ2-4; abundance: few; v_gene: TRBV6-1; len: 14; CDR3aa: ASSEEINWDKNIQY
j_gene: TRBJ2-3; abundance: NA; v_gene: TRBV29-1; len: 11; CDR3aa: SVAQGFTDTQY
j_gene: TRBJ2-5; abundance: NA; v_gene: TRBV7-9; len: 12; CDR3aa: ASSLVAGGKTQY
j_gene: TRBJ1-2; abundance: few; v_gene: TRBV6-1; len: 13; CDR3aa: ASTDSQGFNYGYT
j_gene: TRBJ2-2; abundance: NA; v_gene: TRBV30; len: 11; CDR3aa: AWALSITGELF
j_gene: TRBJ2-1; abundance: NA; v_gene: TRBV10-3; len: 13; CDR3aa: AISVGLAGIDEQF
j_gene: TRBJ2-7; abundance: few; v_gene: TRBV7-9; len: 11; CDR3aa: ASSVQGAYEQY
j_gene: TRBJ1-2; abundance: NA; v_gene: TRBV2; len: 10; CDR3aa: ASNDRNYGYT
j_gene: TRBJ2-7; abundance: few; v_gene: TRBV19; len: 11; CDR3aa: ASRDRRYYEQY
j_gene: TRBJ2-1; abundance: few; v_gene: TRBV6-5; len: 12; CDR3aa: ASSDGGKYNEQF
j_gene: TRBJ1-6; abundance: NA; v_gene: TRBV6-5; len: 13; CDR3aa: ASRERGPDNSPLH
j_gene: TRBJ1-2; abundance: NA; v_gene: TRBV28; len: 13; CDR3aa: ASSPGQGGYYGYT
j_gene: TRBJ2-3; abundance: NA; v_gene: TRBV28; len: 13; CDR3aa: ASSLGGPGLDTQY
j_gene: TRBJ2-3; abundance: NA; v_gene: TRBV30; len: 14; CDR3aa: AWSVKTAPSTDTQY
j_gene: TRBJ1-5; abundance: few; v_gene: TRBV10-3; len: 14; CDR3aa: AISEPQQGRNQPQH
j_gene: TRBJ2-1; abundance: few; v_gene: TRBV9; len: 13; CDR3aa: ASSMQGSSYNEQF
j_gene: TRBJ2-1; abundance: NA; v_gene: TRBV7-9; len: 13; CDR3aa: ATLLSGGPNNEQF
j_gene: TRBJ1-1; abundance: few; v_gene: TRBV25-1; len: 13; CDR3aa: ASSGTTGGRAEAF
j_gene: TRBJ2-3; abundance: NA; v_gene: TRBV5-1; len: 15; CDR3aa: ASSLQTLSSSTDTQY
j_gene: TRBJ2-4; abundance: NA; v_gene: TRBV9; len: 18; CDR3aa: ASSPRTGGEEPWSKNIQY
j_gene: TRBJ2-2; abundance: NA; v_gene: TRBV28; len: 13; CDR3aa: ASSLGRGGTGELF
j_gene: TRBJ1-2; abundance: NA; v_gene: TRBV19; len: 12; CDR3aa: ASTSEGRGYGYT
j_gene: TRBJ2-7; abundance: NA; v_gene: TRBV10-3; len: 10; CDR3aa: AISAPGYEQY
j_gene: TRBJ2-7; abundance: NA; v_gene: TRBV7-9; len: 11; CDR3aa: ASQRRDSYEQY
j_gene: TRBJ1-2; abundance: NA; v_gene: TRBV6-6; len: 10; CDR3aa: ASRTGGYGYT
j_gene: TRBJ2-6; abundance: few; v_gene: TRBV5-4; len: 14; CDR3aa: ASSIGTGAGANVLT
j_gene: TRBJ2-3; abundance: few; v_gene: TRBV18; len: 14; CDR3aa: ASSPYTGGGTDTQY
j_gene: TRBJ1-5; abundance: NA; v_gene: TRBV7-8; len: 12; CDR3aa: ASSQWEAGRPQH
j_gene: TRBJ1-2; abundance: NA; v_gene: TRBV9; len: 14; CDR3aa: ASSVDGSDRGNGYT
j_gene: TRBJ2-2; abundance: NA; v_gene: TRBV7-2; len: 12; CDR3aa: ASSQGASTGELF
j_gene: TRBJ1-2; abundance: NA; v_gene: TRBV10-2; len: 11; CDR3aa: ASGGQAGYGYT